The rows below give T cell receptor beta chains drawn from one sample of a study of T cell responses to AZD1222 COVID-19 vaccine. The table came from immunoSEQ multiplex PCR; TCRdb's copy has only in-frame clones and leaves some out. Of around 120,000 clones listed, roughly nine tenths are singletons. The specimen comprised peripheral blood, sampled on day 0 of AZD1222 vaccination. The receptor source for this set is an adult in good health. Each CDR3 is given with its conserved first and last residue. The order of the fields is D gene, J gene, V gene, clone size, CDR3 DNA, CDR3 protein. The D gene is left open where the match is weak. Clone size appears in some rows only: once, few, many, or a class for an expanded clone.

d_gene: TRBD2; j_gene: TRBJ2-1; v_gene: TRBV5-1; abundance: few; CDR3nt: TGCGCCAGCAGCCCGGGCGGCGGGGGGAACTACAATGAGCAGTTCTTC; CDR3aa: CASSPGGGGNYNEQFF
d_gene: -; j_gene: TRBJ2-1; v_gene: TRBV11-2; abundance: -; CDR3nt: TGTGCCAGCAGCTTAGATCCGGTCTACAATGAGCAGTTCTTC; CDR3aa: CASSLDPVYNEQFF
d_gene: TRBD2; j_gene: TRBJ2-2; v_gene: TRBV7-3; abundance: -; CDR3nt: TGTGCCAGCACCATCTTAGCGGGGGAGGTCAGGACCGGGGAGCTGTTTTTT; CDR3aa: CASTILAGEVRTGELFF
d_gene: -; j_gene: TRBJ2-3; v_gene: TRBV10-2; abundance: -; CDR3nt: TGCGCCAGCAGTGAGCCCCGGGGCACAGATACGCAGTATTTT; CDR3aa: CASSEPRGTDTQYF
d_gene: TRBD1; j_gene: TRBJ1-1; v_gene: TRBV2; abundance: once; CDR3nt: TGTGCCAGCACTAGTACAGGGGCGCCCACTGAAGCTTTCTTT; CDR3aa: CASTSTGAPTEAFF
d_gene: -; j_gene: TRBJ1-1; v_gene: TRBV19; abundance: once; CDR3nt: TGTGCCAGTACCTATGGGGGGTATGACACTGAAGCTTTCTTT; CDR3aa: CASTYGGYDTEAFF
d_gene: TRBD1; j_gene: TRBJ2-7; v_gene: TRBV9; abundance: -; CDR3nt: TGTGCCAGCAGCGGGGACAGATCCTACGAGCAGTACTTC; CDR3aa: CASSGDRSYEQYF
d_gene: -; j_gene: TRBJ1-2; v_gene: TRBV5-1; abundance: -; CDR3nt: TGCGCCAGCAGCGCGGACATCTATGGCTACACCTTC; CDR3aa: CASSADIYGYTF
d_gene: -; j_gene: TRBJ2-1; v_gene: TRBV13; abundance: -; CDR3nt: TGTGCCAGCAGCTTAGATGTTAGTGAGCAGTTCTTC; CDR3aa: CASSLDVSEQFF
d_gene: TRBD1; j_gene: TRBJ1-1; v_gene: TRBV11-2; abundance: -; CDR3nt: TGTGCCAGCAGTCTCACAGGGGATCAGGGTGAAGCTTTCTTT; CDR3aa: CASSLTGDQGEAFF
d_gene: -; j_gene: TRBJ1-6; v_gene: TRBV5-1; abundance: -; CDR3nt: TGCGCCAGCAGCCTGGTGTCGGGGATGACTAATTCACCCCTCCACTTT; CDR3aa: CASSLVSGMTNSPLHF
d_gene: TRBD1; j_gene: TRBJ2-7; v_gene: TRBV6-5; abundance: few; CDR3nt: TGTGCCAGCAGGCGAGACGGGACAGCCTACGAGCAGTACTTC; CDR3aa: CASRRDGTAYEQYF
d_gene: TRBD1; j_gene: TRBJ2-7; v_gene: TRBV27; abundance: -; CDR3nt: TGTGCCAGCAGTTGGGACAGTGGAACCTACGAGCAGTACTTC; CDR3aa: CASSWDSGTYEQYF
d_gene: TRBD2; j_gene: TRBJ2-1; v_gene: TRBV7-9; abundance: -; CDR3nt: TGTGCCAGCAGCCCCCGAGCTAGCGGGAGTGACAATGAGCAGTTCTTC; CDR3aa: CASSPRASGSDNEQFF
d_gene: -; j_gene: TRBJ1-2; v_gene: TRBV9; abundance: -; CDR3nt: TGTGCCAGCAGCGTAGGGCAGGGGTATCATGGCTACACCTTC; CDR3aa: CASSVGQGYHGYTF
d_gene: -; j_gene: TRBJ2-6; v_gene: TRBV14; abundance: -; CDR3nt: TGTGCCAGCAGCCCCGAGCCCTCTGGGGCCAACGTCCTGACTTTC; CDR3aa: CASSPEPSGANVLTF
d_gene: TRBD1; j_gene: TRBJ1-2; v_gene: TRBV27; abundance: -; CDR3nt: TGTGCCAGCAGCCACCAGGGGACAGCGGGGATCTATGGCTACACCTTC; CDR3aa: CASSHQGTAGIYGYTF
d_gene: -; j_gene: TRBJ2-1; v_gene: TRBV5-1; abundance: once; CDR3nt: TGCGCCAGCAGCTTGGGACAGGAGGAGCAGTTCTTC; CDR3aa: CASSLGQEEQFF
d_gene: -; j_gene: TRBJ1-1; v_gene: TRBV3-1/TRBV3-2; abundance: -; CDR3nt: TGTGCCAGCAGCCTTCCCGGGACCACTGAAGCTTTCTTT; CDR3aa: CASSLPGTTEAFF
d_gene: -; j_gene: TRBJ1-4; v_gene: TRBV2; abundance: -; CDR3nt: TGTGCCAGGGGCCCCGCCGGGGCCGGAGAAAAACTGTTTTTT; CDR3aa: CARGPAGAGEKLFF
d_gene: -; j_gene: TRBJ1-5; v_gene: TRBV12-3/TRBV12-4; abundance: -; CDR3nt: TGTGCCAGCAGAAACCCTAATCAGCCCCAGCATTTT; CDR3aa: CASRNPNQPQHF
d_gene: -; j_gene: TRBJ1-4; v_gene: TRBV7-9; abundance: -; CDR3nt: TGTGCCAGCAGCTTAGTGGGGATAAAGAATGAAAAACTGTTTTTT; CDR3aa: CASSLVGIKNEKLFF
d_gene: -; j_gene: TRBJ2-7; v_gene: TRBV14; abundance: -; CDR3nt: TGTGCCAGCAGCCAAGCCTTACTTGGGGACGAGCAGTACTTC; CDR3aa: CASSQALLGDEQYF
d_gene: -; j_gene: TRBJ1-2; v_gene: TRBV6-5; abundance: -; CDR3nt: TGTGCCAGCAGCAAGGACAGCAACTATGGCTACACCTTC; CDR3aa: CASSKDSNYGYTF
d_gene: TRBD1; j_gene: TRBJ1-1; v_gene: TRBV7-8; abundance: -; CDR3nt: TGTGCCAGCAGGGGACAGGGAAGCTGGGAAGCTTTCTTT; CDR3aa: CASRGQGSWEAFF
d_gene: -; j_gene: TRBJ1-4; v_gene: TRBV5-1; abundance: -; CDR3nt: TGCGCCAGCAGCTTGGAGCGGGGGGGAGGGCGCGAAAAACTGTTTTTT; CDR3aa: CASSLERGGGREKLFF
d_gene: -; j_gene: TRBJ2-2; v_gene: TRBV29-1; abundance: -; CDR3nt: TGCAGCGTTGAAATTCTGGGAAACATGGCCGGGGAGCTGTTTTTT; CDR3aa: CSVEILGNMAGELFF
d_gene: -; j_gene: TRBJ1-1; v_gene: TRBV12-3/TRBV12-4; abundance: few; CDR3nt: TGTGCCAGCAGTCGCGGGGACGGTGAAGCTTTCTTT; CDR3aa: CASSRGDGEAFF
d_gene: -; j_gene: TRBJ2-5; v_gene: TRBV5-1; abundance: -; CDR3nt: TGCGCCAGCAGCTTGGAAGGATGGGACCTCCAAGAGACCCAGTACTTC; CDR3aa: CASSLEGWDLQETQYF
d_gene: -; j_gene: TRBJ1-2; v_gene: TRBV10-3; abundance: -; CDR3nt: TGTGCCATCAGTGAAATTACGGGGGGCTATGGCTACACCTTC; CDR3aa: CAISEITGGYGYTF
d_gene: TRBD2; j_gene: TRBJ2-7; v_gene: TRBV30; abundance: -; CDR3nt: TGTGCCTTTACACGACTAGCGGTTACCTACGAGCAGTACTTC; CDR3aa: CAFTRLAVTYEQYF
d_gene: TRBD1; j_gene: TRBJ1-6; v_gene: TRBV6-2/TRBV6-3; abundance: -; CDR3nt: TGTGCCAGCAGTTCAGCCGGGACAGGGGGTTCACCCCTCCACTTT; CDR3aa: CASSSAGTGGSPLHF
d_gene: -; j_gene: TRBJ2-1; v_gene: TRBV2; abundance: -; CDR3nt: TGTGCCAGCACCGAGGGGGTTAAGCAGTTCTTC; CDR3aa: CASTEGVKQFF
d_gene: TRBD2; j_gene: TRBJ2-3; v_gene: TRBV5-6; abundance: -; CDR3nt: TGTGCCAGCATCCAGACTAGCGGCACAGATACGCAGTATTTT; CDR3aa: CASIQTSGTDTQYF
d_gene: -; j_gene: TRBJ1-2; v_gene: TRBV7-2; abundance: -; CDR3nt: TGTGCCAGCAGTTTTGGTCAGGGTATAGGCTACACCTTC; CDR3aa: CASSFGQGIGYTF
d_gene: TRBD2; j_gene: TRBJ2-1; v_gene: TRBV27; abundance: -; CDR3nt: TGTGCCAGCAGTGAGGGACTAGCGGGATACAATGAGCAGTTCTTC; CDR3aa: CASSEGLAGYNEQFF
d_gene: -; j_gene: TRBJ1-2; v_gene: TRBV21-1; abundance: -; CDR3nt: TGTGGAGGACAGGGAGTTTACGGCTACACCTTC; CDR3aa: CGGQGVYGYTF
d_gene: -; j_gene: TRBJ2-2; v_gene: TRBV19; abundance: once; CDR3nt: TGTGCCAGTAGTATGCGGGACAGAAACACCGGGGAGCTGTTTTTT; CDR3aa: CASSMRDRNTGELFF
d_gene: -; j_gene: TRBJ1-2; v_gene: TRBV29-1; abundance: -; CDR3nt: TGCAGCGTTAGGACAGCAGCTAACTATGGCTACACCTTC; CDR3aa: CSVRTAANYGYTF
d_gene: -; j_gene: TRBJ2-5; v_gene: TRBV4-3; abundance: -; CDR3nt: TGCGCCAGCAGCCAAGTAATTCAAGAGACCCAGTACTTC; CDR3aa: CASSQVIQETQYF
d_gene: -; j_gene: TRBJ1-5; v_gene: TRBV7-9; abundance: -; CDR3nt: TGTGCCAGCAGCCGTCTGGGGAATCAGCCCCAGCATTTT; CDR3aa: CASSRLGNQPQHF
d_gene: -; j_gene: TRBJ1-2; v_gene: TRBV7-9; abundance: -; CDR3nt: TGTGCCAGCAGCTCGCGGGGGGCGCGTCGCACCTTC; CDR3aa: CASSSRGARRTF
d_gene: TRBD2; j_gene: TRBJ2-3; v_gene: TRBV19; abundance: -; CDR3nt: TGTGCCAGTAGCCTCCTAGACTCTAGCGGGAGATCAGATACGCAGTATTTT; CDR3aa: CASSLLDSSGRSDTQYF
d_gene: TRBD2; j_gene: TRBJ2-1; v_gene: TRBV5-1; abundance: few; CDR3nt: TGCGCCAGCAGCCCCGGGACTAGCGCATACAATGAGCAGTTCTTC; CDR3aa: CASSPGTSAYNEQFF
d_gene: TRBD1; j_gene: TRBJ2-7; v_gene: TRBV15; abundance: -; CDR3nt: TGTGCCACCAGCAGACCGGACAGGGGAAGTGGTTACGAGCAGTACTTC; CDR3aa: CATSRPDRGSGYEQYF
d_gene: -; j_gene: TRBJ1-3; v_gene: TRBV12-3/TRBV12-4; abundance: -; CDR3nt: TGTGCCAGCAGTTTGGTCCCTGGAAACACCATATATTTT; CDR3aa: CASSLVPGNTIYF
d_gene: TRBD2; j_gene: TRBJ2-7; v_gene: TRBV7-9; abundance: -; CDR3nt: TGTGCCAGTGGGGGACTAGCGGGAGCCGGGACCTACGAGCAGTACTTC; CDR3aa: CASGGLAGAGTYEQYF
d_gene: -; j_gene: TRBJ1-2; v_gene: TRBV27; abundance: -; CDR3nt: TGTGCCAGCAGTTTATGGGGAACCCGTGGCTATGGCTACACCTTC; CDR3aa: CASSLWGTRGYGYTF
d_gene: -; j_gene: TRBJ1-6; v_gene: TRBV4-2; abundance: -; CDR3nt: TGTGCCAGCAGCCGGGACGGAAGAGATTCACCCCTCCACTTT; CDR3aa: CASSRDGRDSPLHF
d_gene: -; j_gene: TRBJ2-5; v_gene: TRBV18; abundance: -; CDR3nt: TGTGCCAGCTCACCAGGAAGGGAAGAGACCCAGTACTTC; CDR3aa: CASSPGREETQYF